This note documents a single TCR beta chain sequence. UMI-labeled 5' RACE TRB cDNA libraries were prepared from the cells. TCRdb derives one entry per CDR3 protein from the 5' RACE reads, leaving out DNA. The sample has more than 45,000 distinct CDR3 sequences, and its top ten clones hold about 0.4%. These data come from a study of CXCR3-negative and CXCR3-positive naive CD8 T cells. Germline values: CDR1 MDHEN, CDR2 SYDVKM. The CDR3 is 17 amino acids. The sorting of each CD8+ T cell subset was done in triplicate, at about 300,000 cells each. The sequencing input was naive CXCR3- CD8+ T cells from blood. Subset noted: CD45RO-CCR7+CD27+CD95- naive CD8+ T cells lacking CXCR3 (TNR3-). The chain is built from TRBV28 and TRBJ2-7; no DNA is available, so the TRBD1 call from TCRdb remains unchecked. This clonotype was obtained from a human donor in good health. Some clones in this sample may be carry-over from other donors' samples. This CDR3 is CASSLREFRDATYEQYF.